A selection of T cell receptor beta chains follows, all from one sample in a study of blood T cell repertoires in COVID-19. Repertoires were generated with immunoSEQ multiplex PCR, while TCRdb's copy carries only in-frame clones and drops some. This sample yields over 250,000 clones, of which approximately 90% are seen a single time; approximately 9% belongs to the top ten. Sequences were obtained from PBMCs or T cells enriched from blood (not recorded which). The receptors shown here come from a woman under 30 who had recovered from COVID-19. The CDR3 runs from the conserved cysteine through the conserved F or W. D genes are given only for firm matches. The size field is filled for only some rows; it gives once, few, many or a size class.

abundance: -
v_gene: TRBV29-1
j_gene: TRBJ2-1
d_gene: -
CDR3nt: TGCAGCGTTCGGGTCTACAATGAGCAGTTCTTC
CDR3aa: CSVRVYNEQFF

abundance: once
v_gene: TRBV5-1
j_gene: TRBJ1-2
d_gene: -
CDR3nt: TGCGCCAGCAGCTTGCGGACAGATCTAGGCTACACCTTC
CDR3aa: CASSLRTDLGYTF

abundance: -
v_gene: TRBV4-3
j_gene: TRBJ2-3
d_gene: TRBD2
CDR3nt: TGCGCCAGCAGCCAAGGCGCGCGGGAGGGCACAGATACGCAGTATTTT
CDR3aa: CASSQGAREGTDTQYF

abundance: -
v_gene: TRBV4-1
j_gene: TRBJ1-1
d_gene: TRBD1
CDR3nt: TGCGCCAGCAGCCACAGACTCCGGGACAGGGGGGACACTGAAGCTTTCTTT
CDR3aa: CASSHRLRDRGDTEAFF

abundance: -
v_gene: TRBV28
j_gene: TRBJ2-1
d_gene: -
CDR3nt: TGTGCCAGCAGTCAACCGGGAGTTTGGAATTTCGAGCAGTTCTTC
CDR3aa: CASSQPGVWNFEQFF

abundance: -
v_gene: TRBV4-1
j_gene: TRBJ1-6
d_gene: -
CDR3nt: TGCGCCAGCAGCCAAGATCAAGTGCGGGGGAGTATTAATAATTCACCCCTCCACTTT
CDR3aa: CASSQDQVRGSINNSPLHF

abundance: -
v_gene: TRBV18
j_gene: TRBJ1-4
d_gene: TRBD1
CDR3nt: TGTGCCAGCTCACCACAGGGGGCAGGAGCGACTAATGAAAAACTGTTTTTT
CDR3aa: CASSPQGAGATNEKLFF

abundance: once
v_gene: TRBV28
j_gene: TRBJ2-7
d_gene: -
CDR3nt: TGTGCCAGCAGCTCCGGGGGTTACTACGAGCAGTACTTC
CDR3aa: CASSSGGYYEQYF

abundance: -
v_gene: TRBV14
j_gene: TRBJ1-2
d_gene: TRBD1
CDR3nt: TGTGCCAGCAGCCAAGACTGGGCAGGGGGTAACTATGGCTACACCTTC
CDR3aa: CASSQDWAGGNYGYTF

abundance: -
v_gene: TRBV5-6
j_gene: TRBJ2-5
d_gene: TRBD1
CDR3nt: TGTGCCAGCAGCTCAAAGAAAAGGGGGGACAGGGGTGAAGAGACCCAGTACTTC
CDR3aa: CASSSKKRGDRGEETQYF

abundance: -
v_gene: TRBV2
j_gene: TRBJ2-1
d_gene: -
CDR3nt: TGTGCCAGCAGTGTAAGCCGCTCCTACAATGAGCAGTTCTTC
CDR3aa: CASSVSRSYNEQFF

abundance: -
v_gene: TRBV2
j_gene: TRBJ1-5
d_gene: TRBD1
CDR3nt: TGTGCCAGCAGTGGAGGGGGCCATCAGCCCCAGCATTTT
CDR3aa: CASSGGGHQPQHF

abundance: -
v_gene: TRBV7-3
j_gene: TRBJ1-1
d_gene: -
CDR3nt: TGTGCCAGCAGCGCCGTCGAGGGCACTGAAGCTTTCTTT
CDR3aa: CASSAVEGTEAFF